This T cell receptor beta chain was recorded in a study of metastatic and nonmetastatic thyroid tumors. No treatment of any kind had been given to any patient before thyroid surgery. Per the original methods: The study's classifier, a distant-metastasis tool for papillary thyroid cancer, was built using CDR3 differences across clinicopathological groups. TCRdb re-called the PCR reads through MiXCR. These V and J calls rely on TCRdb rather than the paper's analysis. The sample includes around 20,000 clones, roughly a third of them seen just once. This clone was recorded at least ten times. The V and J ends lost 7 bases and 6 bases, in that order; junction bases with no gene match: 11. The CDR3 runs to 14 residues. CDR1 and CDR2 from the germline V gene are SGDLS and YYNGEE.

This sequence joins TRBV9 and TRBJ2-3; TRBD2 matches at 7 bases. The clonotype was recovered from a female donor with papillary thyroid cancer or a benign thyroid nodule (not recorded which). Some clones in this sample may be carry-over from other donors' samples. The sample was blood. The CDR3 nucleotides are TGTGCCAGCGGGGGGGGTAGCGGGCTGGATACGCAGTATTTT. Residues: CASGGGSGLDTQYF.